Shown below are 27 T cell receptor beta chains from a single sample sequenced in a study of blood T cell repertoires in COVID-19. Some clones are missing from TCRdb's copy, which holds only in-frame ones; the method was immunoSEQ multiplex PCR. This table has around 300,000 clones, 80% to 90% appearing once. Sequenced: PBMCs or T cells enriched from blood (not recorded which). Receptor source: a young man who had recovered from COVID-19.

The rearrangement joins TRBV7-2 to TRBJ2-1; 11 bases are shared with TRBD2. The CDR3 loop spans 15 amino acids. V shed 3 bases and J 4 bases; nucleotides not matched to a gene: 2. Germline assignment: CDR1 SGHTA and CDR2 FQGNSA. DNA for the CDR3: TGTGCCAGCAGCTTTAGCGGGGGGGTATACAATGAGCAGTTCTTC. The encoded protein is CASSFSGGVYNEQFF.

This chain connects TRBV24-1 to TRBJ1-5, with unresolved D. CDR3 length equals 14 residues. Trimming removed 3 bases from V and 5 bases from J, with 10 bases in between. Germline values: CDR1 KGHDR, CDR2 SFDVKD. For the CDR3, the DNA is TGTGCCACCAGTGATAAGCAGGCCGATCAGCCCCAGCATTTT. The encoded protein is CATSDKQADQPQHF.

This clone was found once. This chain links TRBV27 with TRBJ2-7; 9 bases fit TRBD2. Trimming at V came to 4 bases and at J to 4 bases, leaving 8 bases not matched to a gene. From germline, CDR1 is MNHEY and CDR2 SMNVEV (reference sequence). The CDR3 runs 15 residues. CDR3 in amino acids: CASSSLSSGEYEQYF. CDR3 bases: TGTGCCAGCAGTTCGCTCTCTAGCGGGGAGTACGAGCAGTACTTC.

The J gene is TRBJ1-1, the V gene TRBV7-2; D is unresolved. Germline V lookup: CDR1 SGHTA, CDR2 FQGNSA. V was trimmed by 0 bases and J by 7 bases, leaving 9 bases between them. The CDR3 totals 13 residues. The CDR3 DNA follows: TGTGCCAGCAGCTTAGCCCCCTATGATGAAGCTTTCTTT. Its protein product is CASSLAPYDEAFF.

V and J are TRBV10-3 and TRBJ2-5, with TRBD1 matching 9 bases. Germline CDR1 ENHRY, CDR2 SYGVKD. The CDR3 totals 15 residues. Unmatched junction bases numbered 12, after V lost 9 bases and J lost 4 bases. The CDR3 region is CAMGTGQGQGETQYF. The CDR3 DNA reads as TGTGCCATGGGGACGGGACAGGGCCAAGGAGAGACCCAGTACTTC.

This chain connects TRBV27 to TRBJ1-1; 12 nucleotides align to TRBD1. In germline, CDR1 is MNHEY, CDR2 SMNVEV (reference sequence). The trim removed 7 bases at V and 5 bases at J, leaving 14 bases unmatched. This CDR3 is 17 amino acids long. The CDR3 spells CASTELGQGARGTEAFF. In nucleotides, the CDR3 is TGTGCCAGCACCGAGTTGGGACAGGGGGCTCGGGGGACTGAAGCTTTCTTT.

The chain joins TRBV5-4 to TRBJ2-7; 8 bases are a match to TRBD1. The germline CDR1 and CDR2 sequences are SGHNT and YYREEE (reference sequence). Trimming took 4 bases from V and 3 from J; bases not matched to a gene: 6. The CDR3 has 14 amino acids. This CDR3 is CASSPDRENYEQYF. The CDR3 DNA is TGTGCCAGCAGCCCGGACAGGGAAAACTACGAGCAGTACTTC.

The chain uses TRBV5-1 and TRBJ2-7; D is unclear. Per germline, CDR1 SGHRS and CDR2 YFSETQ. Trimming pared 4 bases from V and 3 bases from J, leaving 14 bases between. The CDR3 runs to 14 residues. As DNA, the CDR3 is TGCGCCAGCAGCGTCGAACCAGGCAACTACGAGCAGTACTTC. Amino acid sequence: CASSVEPGNYEQYF. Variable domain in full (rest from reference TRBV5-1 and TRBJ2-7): KAGVTQTPRYLIKTRGQQVTLSCSPISGHRSVSWYQQTPGQGLQFLFEYFSETQRNKGNFPGRFSGRQFSNSRSEMNVSTLELGDSALYLCASSVEPGNYEQYFGPGTRLTVT.

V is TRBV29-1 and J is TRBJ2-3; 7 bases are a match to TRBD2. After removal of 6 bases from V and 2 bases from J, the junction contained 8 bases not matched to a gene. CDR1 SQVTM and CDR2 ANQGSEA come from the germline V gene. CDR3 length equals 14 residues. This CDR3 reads CSVTFGGITDTQYF. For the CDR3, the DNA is TGCAGCGTCACGTTCGGGGGGATCACAGATACGCAGTATTTT.

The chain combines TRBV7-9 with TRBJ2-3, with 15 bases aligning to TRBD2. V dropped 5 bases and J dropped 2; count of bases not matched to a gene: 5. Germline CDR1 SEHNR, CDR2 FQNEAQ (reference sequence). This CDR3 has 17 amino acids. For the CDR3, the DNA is TGTGCCAGCAGCGAGGGACTAGCGGGGGGTCCCACAGATACGCAGTATTTT. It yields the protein CASSEGLAGGPTDTQYF. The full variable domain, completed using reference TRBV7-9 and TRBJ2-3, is DTGVSQNPRHKITKRGQNVTFRCDPISEHNRLYWYRQTLGQGPEFLTYFQNEAQLEKSRLLSDRFSAERPKGSFSTLEIQRTEQGDSAMYLCASSEGLAGGPTDTQYFGPGTRLTVL.

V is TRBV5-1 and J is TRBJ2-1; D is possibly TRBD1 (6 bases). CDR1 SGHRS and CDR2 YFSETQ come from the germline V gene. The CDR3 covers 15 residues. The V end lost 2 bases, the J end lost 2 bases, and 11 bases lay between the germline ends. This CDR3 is CASSLSGETYNEQFF. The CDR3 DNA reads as TGCGCCAGCAGCTTATCAGGGGAGACCTACAATGAGCAGTTCTTC.

CDR3 nucleotides: TGTGCCAGCAGCTTATTTCGTTTCGGGATCGATCAGCCCCAGCATTTT. It is translated as CASSLFRFGIDQPQHF. V is TRBV5-6 and J is TRBJ1-5; no reliable D call. V shed 2 bases and J shed 5 bases, with 17 bases lying between them. Germline V gene lookup returns CDR1 SGHDT and CDR2 YYEEEE. The CDR3 sequence is 16 residues long.

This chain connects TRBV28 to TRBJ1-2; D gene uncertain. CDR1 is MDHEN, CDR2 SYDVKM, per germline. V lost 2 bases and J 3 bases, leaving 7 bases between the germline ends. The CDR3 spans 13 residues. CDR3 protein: CASSLDIYYGYTF. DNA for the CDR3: TGTGCCAGCAGTTTAGACATTTACTATGGCTACACCTTC.

CDR3 protein: CAWRYPGAGYEQYF. CDR3 nucleotides: TGTGCCTGGAGATATCCGGGAGCGGGCTACGAGCAGTACTTC. The chain links TRBV30 to TRBJ2-7; maybe TRBD2 (6 bases). Per the germline V gene, CDR1 is GTSNPN and CDR2 is SVGIG (reference sequence). Trimming shortened V by 3 bases and J by 3 bases, and 15 bases separated the two germline ends. This CDR3 contains 14 residues.

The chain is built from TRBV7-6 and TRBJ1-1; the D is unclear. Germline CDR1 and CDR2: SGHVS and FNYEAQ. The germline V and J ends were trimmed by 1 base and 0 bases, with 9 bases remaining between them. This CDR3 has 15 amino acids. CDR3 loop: CASSLVSEMNTEAFF. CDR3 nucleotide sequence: TGTGCCAGCAGCTTAGTTTCGGAGATGAACACTGAAGCTTTCTTT.

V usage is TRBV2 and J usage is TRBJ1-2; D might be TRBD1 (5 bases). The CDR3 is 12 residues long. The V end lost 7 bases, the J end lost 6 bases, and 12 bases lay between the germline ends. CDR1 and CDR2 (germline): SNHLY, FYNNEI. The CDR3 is CASTRGSHGYTF. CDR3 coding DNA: TGTGCCAGCACTAGGGGCAGCCATGGCTACACCTTC.

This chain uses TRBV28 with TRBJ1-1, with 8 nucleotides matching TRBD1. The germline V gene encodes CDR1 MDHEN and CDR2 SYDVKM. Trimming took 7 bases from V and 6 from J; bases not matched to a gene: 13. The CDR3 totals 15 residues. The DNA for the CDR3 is TGTGCCAGCATTCCAGGGGGCGCTTCCTTACCTGAAGCTTTCTTT. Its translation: CASIPGGASLPEAFF. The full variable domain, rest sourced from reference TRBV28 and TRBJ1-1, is DVKVTQSSRYLVKRTGEKVFLECVQDMDHENMFWYRQDPGLGLRLIYFSYDVKMKEKGDIPEGYSVSREKKERFSLILESASTNQTSMYLCASIPGGASLPEAFFGQGTRLTVV.

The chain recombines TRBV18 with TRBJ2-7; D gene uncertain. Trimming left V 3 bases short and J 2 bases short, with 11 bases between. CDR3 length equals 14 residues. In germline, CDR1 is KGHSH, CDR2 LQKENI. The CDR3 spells CASSPSPEPYEQYF. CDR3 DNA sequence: TGTGCCAGCTCACCCTCCCCTGAGCCCTACGAGCAGTACTTC.

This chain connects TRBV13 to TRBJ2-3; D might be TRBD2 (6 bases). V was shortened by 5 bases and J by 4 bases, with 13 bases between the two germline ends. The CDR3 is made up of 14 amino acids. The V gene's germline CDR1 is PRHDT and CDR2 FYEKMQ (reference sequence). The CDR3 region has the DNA TGTGCCAGCAGCCCCTGGGACTTTCCAGATACGCAGTATTTT. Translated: CASSPWDFPDTQYF.

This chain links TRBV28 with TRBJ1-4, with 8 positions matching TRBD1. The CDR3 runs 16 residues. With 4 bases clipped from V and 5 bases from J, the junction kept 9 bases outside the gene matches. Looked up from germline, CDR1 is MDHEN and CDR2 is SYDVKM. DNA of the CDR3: TGTGCCAGCAGTTCCCGGACAGGGACCGGCAATGAAAAACTGTTTTTT. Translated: CASSSRTGTGNEKLFF.

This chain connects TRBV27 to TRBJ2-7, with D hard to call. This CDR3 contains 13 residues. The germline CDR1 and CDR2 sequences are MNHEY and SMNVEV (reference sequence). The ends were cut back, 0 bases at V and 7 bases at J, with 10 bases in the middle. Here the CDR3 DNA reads TGTGCCAGCAGTTTATCGATGTACTCAGAGCAGTACTTC. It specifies CASSLSMYSEQYF.

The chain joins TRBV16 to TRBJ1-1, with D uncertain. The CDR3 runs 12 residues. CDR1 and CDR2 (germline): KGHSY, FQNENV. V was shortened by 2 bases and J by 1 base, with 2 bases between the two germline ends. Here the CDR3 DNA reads TGTGCCAGCAGCCAACAGAACACTGAAGCTTTCTTT. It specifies CASSQQNTEAFF.

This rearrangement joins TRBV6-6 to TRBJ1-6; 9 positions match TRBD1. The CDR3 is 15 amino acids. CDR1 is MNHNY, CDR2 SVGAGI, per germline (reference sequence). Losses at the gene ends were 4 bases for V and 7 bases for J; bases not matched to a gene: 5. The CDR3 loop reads CASSSPGQGNSPLHF. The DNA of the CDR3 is TGTGCCAGCAGTTCCCCCGGACAGGGGAATTCACCCCTCCACTTT.

The CDR3 reads CASSPQQFSYEQYF. The CDR3 DNA sequence: TGTGCCAGCTCACCCCAACAATTCTCCTACGAGCAGTACTTC. This chain uses TRBV18 with TRBJ2-7; D uncertain. The CDR3 is 14 residues long. Trimming cost V 3 bases and J 0 bases, with 9 bases left between them. Per the germline V gene, CDR1 is KGHSH and CDR2 is LQKENI.

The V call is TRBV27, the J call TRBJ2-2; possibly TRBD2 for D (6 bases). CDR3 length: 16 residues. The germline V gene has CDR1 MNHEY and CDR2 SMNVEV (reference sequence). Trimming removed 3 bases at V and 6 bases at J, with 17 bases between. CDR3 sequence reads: CASSLSPAGTAGELFF. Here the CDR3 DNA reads TGTGCCAGCAGTTTGAGCCCGGCGGGGACGGCCGGGGAGCTGTTTTTT.

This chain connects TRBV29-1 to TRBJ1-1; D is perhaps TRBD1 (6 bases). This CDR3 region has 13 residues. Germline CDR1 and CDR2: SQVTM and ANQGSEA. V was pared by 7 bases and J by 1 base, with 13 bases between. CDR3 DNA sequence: TGCAGCGGGGGGGCAGGTACGAACACTGAAGCTTTCTTT. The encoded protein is CSGGAGTNTEAFF.

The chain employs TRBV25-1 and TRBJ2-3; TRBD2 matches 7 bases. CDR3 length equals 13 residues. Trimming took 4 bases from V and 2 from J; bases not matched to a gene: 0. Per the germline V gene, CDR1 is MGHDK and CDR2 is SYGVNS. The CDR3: CASSGLATDTQYF. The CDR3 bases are TGTGCCAGCAGTGGACTAGCCACAGATACGCAGTATTTT.